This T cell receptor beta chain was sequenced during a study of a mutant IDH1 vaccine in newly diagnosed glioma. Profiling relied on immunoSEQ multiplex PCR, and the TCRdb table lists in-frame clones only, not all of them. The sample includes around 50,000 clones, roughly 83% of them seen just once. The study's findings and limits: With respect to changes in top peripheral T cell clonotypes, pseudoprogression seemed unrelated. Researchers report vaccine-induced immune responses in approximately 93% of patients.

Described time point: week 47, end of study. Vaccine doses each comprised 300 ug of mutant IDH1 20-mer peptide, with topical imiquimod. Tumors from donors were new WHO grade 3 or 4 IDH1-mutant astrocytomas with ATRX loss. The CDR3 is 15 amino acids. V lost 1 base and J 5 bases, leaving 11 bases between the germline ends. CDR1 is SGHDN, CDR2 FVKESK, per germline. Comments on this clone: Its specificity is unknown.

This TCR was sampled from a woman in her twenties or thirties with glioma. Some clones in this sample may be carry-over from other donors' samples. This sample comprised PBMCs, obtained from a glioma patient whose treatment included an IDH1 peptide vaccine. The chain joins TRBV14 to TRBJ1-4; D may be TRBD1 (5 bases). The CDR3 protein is CASSQVGRVNEKLFF. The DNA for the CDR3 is TGTGCCAGCAGCCAAGTAGGCAGGGTGAATGAAAAACTGTTTTTT.